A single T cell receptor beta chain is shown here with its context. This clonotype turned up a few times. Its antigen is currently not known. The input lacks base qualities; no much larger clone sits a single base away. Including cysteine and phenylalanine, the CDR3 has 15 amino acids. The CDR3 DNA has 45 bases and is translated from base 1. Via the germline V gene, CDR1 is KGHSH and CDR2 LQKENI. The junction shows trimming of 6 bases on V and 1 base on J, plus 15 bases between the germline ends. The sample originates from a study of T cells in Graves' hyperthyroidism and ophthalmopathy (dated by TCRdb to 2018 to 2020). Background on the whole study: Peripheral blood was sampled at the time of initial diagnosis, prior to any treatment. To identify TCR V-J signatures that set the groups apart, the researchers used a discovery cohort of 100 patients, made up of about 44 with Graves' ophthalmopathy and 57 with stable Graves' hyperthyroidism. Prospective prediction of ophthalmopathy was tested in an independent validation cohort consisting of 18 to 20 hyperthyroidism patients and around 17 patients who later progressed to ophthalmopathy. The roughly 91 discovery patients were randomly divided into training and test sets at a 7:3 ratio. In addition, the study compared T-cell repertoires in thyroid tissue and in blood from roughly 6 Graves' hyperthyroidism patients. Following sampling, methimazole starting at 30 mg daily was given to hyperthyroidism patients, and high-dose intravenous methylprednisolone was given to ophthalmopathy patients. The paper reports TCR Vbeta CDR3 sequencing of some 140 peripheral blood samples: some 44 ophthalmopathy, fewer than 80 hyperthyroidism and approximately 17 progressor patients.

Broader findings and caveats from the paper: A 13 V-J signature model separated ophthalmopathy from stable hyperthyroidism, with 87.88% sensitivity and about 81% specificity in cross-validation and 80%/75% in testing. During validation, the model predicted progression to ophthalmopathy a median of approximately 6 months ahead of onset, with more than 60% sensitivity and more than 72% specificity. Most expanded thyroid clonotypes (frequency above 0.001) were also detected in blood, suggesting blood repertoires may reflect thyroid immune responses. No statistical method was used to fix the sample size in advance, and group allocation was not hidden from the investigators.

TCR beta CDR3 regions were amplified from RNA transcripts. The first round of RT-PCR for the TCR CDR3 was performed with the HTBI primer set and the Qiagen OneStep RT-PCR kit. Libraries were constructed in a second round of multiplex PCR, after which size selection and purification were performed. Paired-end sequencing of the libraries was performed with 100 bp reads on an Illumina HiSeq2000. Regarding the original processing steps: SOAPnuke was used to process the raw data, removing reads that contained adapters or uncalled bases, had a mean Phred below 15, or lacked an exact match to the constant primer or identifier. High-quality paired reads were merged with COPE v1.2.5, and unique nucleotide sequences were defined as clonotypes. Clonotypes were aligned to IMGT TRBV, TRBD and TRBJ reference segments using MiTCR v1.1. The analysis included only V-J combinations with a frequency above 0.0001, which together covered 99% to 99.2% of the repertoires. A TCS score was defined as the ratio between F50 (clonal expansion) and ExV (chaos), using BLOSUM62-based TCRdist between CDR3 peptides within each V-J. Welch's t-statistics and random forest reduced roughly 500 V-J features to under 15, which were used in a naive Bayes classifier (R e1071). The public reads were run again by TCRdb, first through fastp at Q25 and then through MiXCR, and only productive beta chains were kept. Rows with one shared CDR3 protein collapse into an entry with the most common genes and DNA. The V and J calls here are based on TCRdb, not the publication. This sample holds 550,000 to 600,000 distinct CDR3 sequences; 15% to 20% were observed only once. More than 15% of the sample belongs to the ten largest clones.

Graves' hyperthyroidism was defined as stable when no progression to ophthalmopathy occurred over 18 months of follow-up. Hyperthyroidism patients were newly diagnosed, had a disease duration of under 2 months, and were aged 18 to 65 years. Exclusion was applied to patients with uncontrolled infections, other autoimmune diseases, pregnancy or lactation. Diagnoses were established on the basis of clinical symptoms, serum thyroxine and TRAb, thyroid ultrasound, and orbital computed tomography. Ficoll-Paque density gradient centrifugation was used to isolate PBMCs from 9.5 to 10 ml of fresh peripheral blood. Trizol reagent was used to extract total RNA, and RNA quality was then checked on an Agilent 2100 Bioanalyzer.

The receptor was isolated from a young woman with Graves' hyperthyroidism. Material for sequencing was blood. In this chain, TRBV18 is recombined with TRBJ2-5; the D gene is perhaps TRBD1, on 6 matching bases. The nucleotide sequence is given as TGTGCCAGCTCCCCCATCCAGGGGTTCCAAGAGACCCAGTACTTC. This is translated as CASSPIQGFQETQYF. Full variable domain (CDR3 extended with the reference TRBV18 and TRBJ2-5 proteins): NAGVMQNPRHLVRRRGQEARLRCSPMKGHSHVYWYRQLPEEGLKFMVYLQKENIIDESGMPKERFSAEFPKEGPSILRIQQVVRGDSAAYFCASSPIQGFQETQYFGPGTRLLVL.